What follows are 22 T cell receptor beta chains derived from one specimen sequenced in a study of ipilimumab plus nivolumab after autologous stem cell transplantation. The table came from immunoSEQ multiplex PCR; TCRdb's copy has only in-frame clones and leaves some out. The sample lists 20,000 or so clones, roughly 74% seen once, with 20% to 25% in the top ten. The sequences come from PBMCs, collected in a trial of ipilimumab plus nivolumab as post-transplant consolidation. The receptor source for this set is a male donor with diffuse large B-cell lymphoma.

This clone appeared a single time. V and J are TRBV10-3 and TRBJ2-5; D unclear. The CDR3 has 13 amino acids. Trimming took 8 bases from V and 2 from J, leaving 12 bases between them. In germline, CDR1 is ENHRY, CDR2 SYGVKD. In DNA form, the CDR3 reads TGTGCCATCGGGAATTGGGGACAAGAGACCCAGTACTTC. Protein product: CAIGNWGQETQYF.

V is TRBV5-4 and J is TRBJ2-2, with D hard to call. Germline CDR1 is SGHNT and CDR2 is YYREEE (reference sequence). With 4 bases removed from V and 7 bases from J, the gap between germline ends came to 11 bases. The length of the CDR3 is 13 residues. The CDR3 DNA sequence: TGTGCCAGCAGCCTCCTTCACATCGGGGAGCTGTTTTTT. This translates into CASSLLHIGELFF.

The chain recombines TRBV7-8 with TRBJ2-7; D not certain. This CDR3 has 14 amino acids. With 3 bases removed from V and 5 bases from J, the gap between germline ends came to 14 bases. Germline V gene lookup returns CDR1 SGHVS and CDR2 FQNEAQ. In nucleotides, the CDR3 is TGTGCCAGCAGCTTTAAATGGGGTGGGGACGAGCAGTACTTC. Protein: CASSFKWGGDEQYF.

The chain carries TRBV5-1 and TRBJ2-2; TRBD2 matches at 8 bases. Germline CDR1 reads SGHRS; CDR2 reads YFSETQ. Trimming removed 3 bases from V and 4 bases from J; junction bases left unmatched: 5. This CDR3 comprises 15 residues. CDR3 coding DNA: TGCGCCAGCAGCTGGGGCGGGGGGCCCACCGGGGAGCTGTTTTTT. Its translation is CASSWGGGPTGELFF. Full variable domain (missing parts from reference TRBV5-1 and TRBJ2-2): KAGVTQTPRYLIKTRGQQVTLSCSPISGHRSVSWYQQTPGQGLQFLFEYFSETQRNKGNFPGRFSGRQFSNSRSEMNVSTLELGDSALYLCASSWGGGPTGELFFGEGSRLTVL.

The V call is TRBV4-1, the J call TRBJ1-1; 7 bases are shared with TRBD1. CDR1 and CDR2 (germline): MGHRA, YSYEKL. The CDR3 has 13 residues. V lost 6 bases and J lost 7; bases outside the gene matches: 8. CDR3 region: CASRRQGENEAFF. CDR3 nucleotides: TGCGCCAGCAGGCGACAGGGAGAAAATGAAGCTTTCTTT.

This clone counts as medium-sized. For the CDR3, the DNA is TGCGCCAGCAGCGGTCCGACAGAGAACTATGGCTACACCTTC. It yields the protein CASSGPTENYGYTF. V usage is TRBV10-2 and J usage is TRBJ1-2, with a weak D call TRBD1 (5 bases). CDR1 and CDR2 from the germline V gene are WSHSY and SAAADI. V shed 6 bases and J shed 2 bases, with 13 bases lying between them. The CDR3 extends over 14 amino acids.

In its sample, this clone was seen a few times. The chain combines TRBV10-2 with TRBJ2-3; TRBD2 aligns across 8 bases. In germline, CDR1 is WSHSY, CDR2 SAAADI. V gave up 7 bases and J gave up 5 bases; unmatched junction bases: 17. The CDR3 totals 17 residues. Written as DNA, the CDR3 is TGCGCCAGCAACCCATTTGACAGCGGGAGTCGGGGAGATACGCAGTATTTT. This encodes CASNPFDSGSRGDTQYF.

This clone was observed a few times. The rearrangement joins TRBV5-6 to TRBJ1-1, with 9 bases that match TRBD1. Germline assignment: CDR1 SGHDT and CDR2 YYEEEE. CDR3 length: 14 amino acids. The ends lost 2 bases at V and 7 bases at J; junction bases unmatched: 6. The CDR3 nucleotides read TGTGCCAGCAGCTTCGGGACAGGGATCTTTGAAGCTTTCTTT. Its translation is CASSFGTGIFEAFF. The complete variable domain, with remaining parts taken from reference TRBV5-6 and TRBJ1-1, reads DAGVTQSPTHLIKTRGQQVTLRCSPKSGHDTVSWYQQALGQGPQFIFQYYEEEERQRGNFPDRFSGHQFPNYSSELNVNALLLGDSALYLCASSFGTGIFEAFFGQGTRLTVV.

This clone appeared a single time. The J gene is TRBJ2-1, the V gene TRBV29-1; tentatively, D is TRBD1 (6 bases). CDR3 length: 15 amino acids. V shed 6 bases and J shed 7 bases, with 22 bases lying between them. The germline V gene encodes CDR1 SQVTM and CDR2 ANQGSEA. CDR3 sequence reads: CSVENPLGGVNEQFF. CDR3 sequence (DNA): TGCAGCGTCGAAAACCCCCTAGGGGGAGTTAATGAGCAGTTCTTC.

This chain joins TRBV9 and TRBJ2-2; 10 bases map to TRBD1. The CDR3 runs 16 residues. Germline V gene sequence: CDR1 SGDLS, CDR2 YYNGEE. V lost 4 bases, J lost 6 bases, and 9 bases stayed unmatched. CDR3 bases: TGTGCCAGCAGCTCAAGTTGGGACAGGGGTCCCGGGGAGCTGTTTTTT. Translated: CASSSSWDRGPGELFF.

This clone came up once. The chain joins TRBV2 to TRBJ2-3; 15 bases are a match to TRBD2. This CDR3 has 19 residues. Germline V CDR1 and CDR2: SNHLY, FYNNEI. V lost 0 bases to trimming and J lost 6 bases; unmatched junction nucleotides: 10. The CDR3 spells CASSEAGLAGGPPWDTQYF. Here the CDR3 DNA reads TGTGCCAGCAGTGAAGCGGGACTAGCGGGAGGTCCTCCCTGGGATACGCAGTATTTT.

V is TRBV6-1 and J is TRBJ1-1; D is undetermined. This CDR3 is 14 amino acids long. Trimming took off 1 base at V and 1 base at J, with 7 bases between the two ends. Germline CDR1 reads MNHNS; CDR2 reads SASEGT. The CDR3 nucleotides are TGTGCCAGCAGTGAAGGGCAGCCGAACACTGAAGCTTTCTTT. It encodes CASSEGQPNTEAFF.

The chain uses TRBV7-3 and TRBJ2-2; D unclear. The ends were cut back, 8 bases at V and 8 bases at J, with 21 bases in the middle. The length of the CDR3 is 15 residues. The V gene's germline CDR1 is SGHTA and CDR2 FQGTGA. The CDR3, as DNA: TGTGCCAGCCTCCCCTCCGGTCAGATGTCGGGGGAGCTGTTTTTT. Its translation is CASLPSGQMSGELFF.

J is TRBJ1-2 and V is TRBV10-3; D gene uncertain. CDR1 ENHRY and CDR2 SYGVKD come from the germline V gene. With 0 bases removed from V and 0 bases from J, the gap between germline ends came to 11 bases. CDR3 length: 16 residues. The CDR3 sequence: CAISESGWATNYGYTF. In DNA form, the CDR3 reads TGTGCCATCAGTGAGTCCGGGTGGGCCACTAACTATGGCTACACCTTC.

This clone showed up just a few times. The chain is built from TRBV27 and TRBJ2-7, with a possible D match to TRBD1 (6 bases). This CDR3 has 16 residues. V lost 5 bases to trimming and J lost 2 bases, with 19 bases between them. In germline, CDR1 is MNHEY, CDR2 SMNVEV (reference sequence). CDR3 sequence (DNA): TGTGCCAGCAGTACCTATACAGGGCCCAGCCCCTACGAGCAGTACTTC. Amino acids: CASSTYTGPSPYEQYF.

The chain uses TRBV5-1 and TRBJ2-7; 7 positions match TRBD2. The CDR3 is 15 residues long. With 4 bases clipped from V and 0 bases from J, the junction kept 7 bases outside the gene matches. Germline V gene sequence: CDR1 SGHRS, CDR2 YFSETQ. The DNA of the CDR3 is TGCGCCAGCAGCGGGGGGGGGATCTACTCCTACGAGCAGTACTTC. It encodes CASSGGGIYSYEQYF. Looking up the rest from reference TRBV5-1 and TRBJ2-7 gives the full variable domain: KAGVTQTPRYLIKTRGQQVTLSCSPISGHRSVSWYQQTPGQGLQFLFEYFSETQRNKGNFPGRFSGRQFSNSRSEMNVSTLELGDSALYLCASSGGGIYSYEQYFGPGTRLTVT.

The chain combines TRBV19 with TRBJ1-3; D is undetermined. V lost 4 bases and J 0 bases, leaving 10 bases between the germline ends. The germline CDR1 and CDR2 sequences are LNHDA and SQIVND (reference sequence). The CDR3 sequence is 15 residues long. For the CDR3, the DNA is TGTGCCAGTAGTACCCAAGGGCTCTCTGGAAACACCATATATTTT. Its translation: CASSTQGLSGNTIYF.

This clone was recorded once. The CDR3: CASSLAGQETTGELFF. In DNA form, the CDR3 reads TGCGCCAGCAGCTTGGCGGGACAGGAGACCACCGGGGAGCTGTTTTTT. This chain links TRBV5-1 with TRBJ2-2; 8 bases fit TRBD1. Trimming removed 0 bases from V and 4 bases from J; junction bases left unmatched: 5. CDR3 length equals 16 residues. Looked up from germline, CDR1 is SGHRS and CDR2 is YFSETQ.

This sequence joins TRBV5-1 and TRBJ2-5; D may be TRBD2 (6 bases). The CDR3 has 15 residues. The V end was cut by 0 bases, the J end by 5 bases, with 14 bases between. Germline values: CDR1 SGHRS, CDR2 YFSETQ. CDR3 protein: CASSLGLRDGETQYF. The CDR3 DNA reads TGCGCCAGCAGCTTGGGTCTGCGGGATGGCGAGACCCAGTACTTC. The full variable domain, completed using reference TRBV5-1 and TRBJ2-5, is KAGVTQTPRYLIKTRGQQVTLSCSPISGHRSVSWYQQTPGQGLQFLFEYFSETQRNKGNFPGRFSGRQFSNSRSEMNVSTLELGDSALYLCASSLGLRDGETQYFGPGTRLLVL.

This chain joins TRBV18 and TRBJ2-7, with unresolved D. The CDR3 is 13 amino acids. Trimming removed 3 bases at V and 5 bases at J, with 11 bases between. CDR1 is KGHSH, CDR2 LQKENI, per germline. The DNA of the CDR3 is TGTGCCAGCTCACCGATCCCGGCCGACGAGCAGTACTTC. It is translated as CASSPIPADEQYF.

In its sample, this clone ranks as medium-sized (0.01 to 0.1%). The gene calls are TRBV19 and TRBJ1-1, with 9 bases that match TRBD1. This CDR3 is built from 12 residues. Germline V gives CDR1 LNHDA, CDR2 SQIVND (reference sequence). J was trimmed by 12 bases and V by 4 bases; bases with no gene match: 6. The CDR3, as DNA: TGTGCCAGTAGTAGCACAGGGGGCAAGACTTTCTTT. As protein: CASSSTGGKTFF. The whole variable domain, filled in from reference TRBV19 and TRBJ1-1, reads DGGITQSPKYLFRKEGQNVTLSCEQNLNHDAMYWYRQDPGQGLRLIYYSQIVNDFQKGDIAEGYSVSREKKESFPLTVTSAQKNPTAFYLCASSSTGGKTFFGQGTRLTVV.

Details on this clone: The junction differs from germline at one of its ends, possibly a read error. The V and J genes are TRBV7-7 and TRBJ2-5; 9 nucleotides line up with TRBD2. The J call may be wrong; the DNA end is better matched by TRBJ2-7. Germline assignment: CDR1 SSHAT and CDR2 FNYEAQ (reference sequence). The CDR3 spans 13 residues. In DNA, the CDR3 is TGTGCTAGCAGCCCGGGACTAGCTAACGAGCAGTACTTC. Protein: CASSPGLANEQYF.